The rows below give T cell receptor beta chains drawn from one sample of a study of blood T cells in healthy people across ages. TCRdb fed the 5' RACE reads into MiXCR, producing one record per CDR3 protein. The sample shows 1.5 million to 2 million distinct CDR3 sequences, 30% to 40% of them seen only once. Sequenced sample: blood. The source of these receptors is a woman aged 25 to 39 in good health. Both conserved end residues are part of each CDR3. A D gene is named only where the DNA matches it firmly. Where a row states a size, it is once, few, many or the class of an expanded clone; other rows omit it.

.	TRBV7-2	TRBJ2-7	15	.	CAGSSQDTLLYEQYF	TGTGCCGGCAGCTCGCAGGACACCCTGCTATACGAGCAGTACTTC
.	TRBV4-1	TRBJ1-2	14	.	CASRPREGLGGYTF	TGCGCCAGCAGGCCCCGGGAGGGGCTAGGAGGCTACACCTTC
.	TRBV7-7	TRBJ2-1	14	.	CASSPDSLGNEQFF	TGTGCCAGCAGCCCAGACAGCTTGGGGAATGAGCAGTTCTTC
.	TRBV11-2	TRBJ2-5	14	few	CASSSGVEQETQYF	TGTGCCAGCAGCTCCGGGGTGGAGCAAGAGACCCAGTACTTC
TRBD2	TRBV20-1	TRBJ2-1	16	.	CSARAGILAGGNEQFF	TGCAGTGCTAGAGCCGGGATACTAGCGGGAGGGAATGAGCAGTTCTTC
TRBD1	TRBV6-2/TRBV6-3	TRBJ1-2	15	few	CASSYSGTGVNGYTF	TGTGCCAGCAGTTACAGCGGGACAGGGGTAAATGGCTACACCTTC
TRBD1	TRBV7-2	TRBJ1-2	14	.	CASLAGTGVYGYTF	TGTGCCAGCTTGGCAGGGACAGGGGTTTATGGCTACACCTTC
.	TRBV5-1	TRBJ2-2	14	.	CASGTAGHTGELFF	TGCGCCAGCGGTACCGCGGGACACACCGGGGAGCTGTTTTTT
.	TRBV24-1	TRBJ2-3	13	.	CATSDTNTDTQYF	TGTGCCACCAGTGATACCAACACAGATACGCAGTATTTT
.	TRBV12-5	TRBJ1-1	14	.	CASASFERQTEAFF	TGTGCTAGTGCCTCTTTTGAAAGGCAAACTGAAGCTTTCTTT
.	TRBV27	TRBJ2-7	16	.	CASSFYRGTGPYEQYF	TGTGCCAGCAGTTTTTATAGGGGGACGGGACCCTACGAGCAGTACTTC
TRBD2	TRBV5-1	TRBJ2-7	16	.	CASSLTGGVSYNEQYF	TGCGCCAGCAGCTTAACCGGGGGGGTCTCCTACAATGAGCAGTACTTC
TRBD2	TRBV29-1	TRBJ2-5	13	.	CSVEGGGQETQYF	TGCAGCGTTGAGGGGGGGGGACAAGAGACCCAGTACTTC
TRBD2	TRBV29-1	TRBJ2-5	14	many	CSVEPSGGQETQYF	TGCAGCGTTGAACCCAGCGGGGGGCAAGAGACCCAGTACTTC
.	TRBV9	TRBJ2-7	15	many	CASSPGGRGIYEQYF	TGTGCCAGCAGCCCCGGGGGTAGGGGGATCTACGAGCAGTACTTC
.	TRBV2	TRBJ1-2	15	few	CASSPASGRSYGYTF	TGTGCCAGCAGTCCGGCCTCAGGGAGAAGCTATGGCTACACCTTC
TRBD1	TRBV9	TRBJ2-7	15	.	CASSPRTGPPYEQYF	TGTGCCAGCAGCCCCCGGACAGGGCCTCCCTACGAGCAGTACTTC
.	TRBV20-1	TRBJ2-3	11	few	CSARQGSAQYF	TGCAGTGCTAGACAGGGGTCAGCGCAGTATTTT
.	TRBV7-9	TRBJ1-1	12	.	CASSLVVTEAFF	TGTGCCAGCAGCTTAGTTGTCACTGAAGCTTTCTTT
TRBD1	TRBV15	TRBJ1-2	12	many	CATSRGDRAHTF	TGTGCCACCAGCAGAGGGGACAGGGCCCACACCTTC
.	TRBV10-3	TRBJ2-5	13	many	CAAALAVEETQYF	TGTGCCGCGGCGCTAGCAGTCGAAGAGACCCAGTACTTC
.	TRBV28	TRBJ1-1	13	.	CASSFGHSTEAFF	TGTGCCAGCAGTTTCGGGCACAGCACTGAAGCTTTCTTT
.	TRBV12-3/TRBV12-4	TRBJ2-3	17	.	CASSLILRGSGTDTQYF	TGTGCCAGCAGTCTCATTTTACGGGGTAGCGGCACAGATACGCAGTATTTT
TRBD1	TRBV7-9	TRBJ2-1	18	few	CASSSSRGDRYAYNEQFF	TGTGCCAGCAGCTCGAGTAGGGGGGACAGGTATGCCTACAATGAGCAGTTCTTC
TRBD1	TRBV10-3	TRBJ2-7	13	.	CANQGDGLREQYF	TGTGCCAACCAGGGGGATGGGCTTCGGGAGCAGTACTTC
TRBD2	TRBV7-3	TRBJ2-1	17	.	CASSLGTSGLIYNEQFF	TGTGCCAGCAGCTTAGGGACTAGCGGGCTTATCTACAATGAGCAGTTCTTC
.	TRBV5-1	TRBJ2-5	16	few	CASSLGGLETQETQYF	TGCGCCAGCAGCTTGGGAGGGCTAGAGACCCAAGAGACCCAGTACTTC
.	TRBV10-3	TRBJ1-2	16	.	CAISAGSGSTNYGYTF	TGTGCCATCAGTGCCGGTTCGGGTTCGACTAACTATGGCTACACCTTC
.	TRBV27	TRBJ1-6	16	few	CASSLEGRSYNSPLHF	TGTGCCAGCAGTTTAGAAGGGCGCTCCTATAATTCACCCCTCCACTTT
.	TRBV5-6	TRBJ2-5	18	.	CASSLASASARGRETQYF	TGTGCCAGCAGCTTGGCTTCGGCTAGCGCGAGGGGGAGAGAGACCCAGTACTTC
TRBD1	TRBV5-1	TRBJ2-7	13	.	CASSIGDRGEQYF	TGCGCCAGCAGCATCGGGGACAGAGGCGAGCAGTACTTC
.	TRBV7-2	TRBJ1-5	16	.	CASSSGMLGSNQPQHF	TGTGCCAGCAGCTCCGGTATGTTGGGGAGCAATCAGCCCCAGCATTTT
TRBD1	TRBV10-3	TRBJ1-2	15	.	CAIEGGDRGRGGYTF	TGTGCCATAGAGGGAGGAGACAGGGGGCGCGGTGGCTACACCTTC
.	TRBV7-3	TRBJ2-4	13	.	CASKPDGGSIQYF	TGTGCCAGCAAGCCAGATGGTGGAAGCATTCAGTACTTC
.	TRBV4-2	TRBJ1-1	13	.	CASSQAVGTEAFF	TGTGCCAGCAGCCAAGCTGTGGGGACTGAAGCTTTCTTT